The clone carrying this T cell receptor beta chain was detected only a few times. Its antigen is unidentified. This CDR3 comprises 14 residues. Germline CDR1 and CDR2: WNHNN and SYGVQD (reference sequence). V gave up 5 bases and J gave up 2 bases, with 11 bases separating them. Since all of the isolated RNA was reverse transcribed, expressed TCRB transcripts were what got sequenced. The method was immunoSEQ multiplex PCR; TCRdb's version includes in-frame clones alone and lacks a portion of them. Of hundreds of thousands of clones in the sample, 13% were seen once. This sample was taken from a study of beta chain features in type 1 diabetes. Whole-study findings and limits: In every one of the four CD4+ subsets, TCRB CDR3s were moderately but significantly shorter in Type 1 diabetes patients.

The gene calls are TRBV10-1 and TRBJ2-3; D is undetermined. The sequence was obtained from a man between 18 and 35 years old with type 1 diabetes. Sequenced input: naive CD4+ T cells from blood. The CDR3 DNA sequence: TGCGCCAGCAGTTCGGGCTCTACCACAGATACGCAGTATTTT. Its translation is CASSSGSTTDTQYF.